This T cell receptor beta chain was captured by sequencing in a study of identical twins. Whole-study results and caveats: Analyses based on zero insertions could be partly confounded by invariant MAIT and iNKT cells. For cord blood, abundant beta clonotypes had fewer insertions, unlike memory repertoires, which showed none.

Healthy Caucasians alone served as donors. Template switching added a universal primer site; cDNA carried unique molecular identifiers. One entry per CDR3 protein results from TCRdb running MiXCR on the 5' RACE reads. The sample contains some 270,000 distinct CDR3 sequences, around 8% of which appear only once. This clonotype was seen more than once but under ten times. Its antigen is unknown. The CDR3 contains 16 residues. The V and J ends lost 3 bases and 4 bases respectively, with 19 bases between them. A further study also used this sample, focusing on yellow fever vaccine responses in identical twins.

The rearrangement joins TRBV12-3 or TRBV12-4 to TRBJ2-7; D may match TRBD1 or TRBD2 (6 bases each). The sample comprised CD8+ T cells sorted from blood. This TCR derives from a young woman in good health. The CDR3: CASSLGKGGLSYEQYF. CDR3 bases: TGTGCCAGCAGTTTGGGAAAAGGGGGGCTCAGTTACGAGCAGTACTTC.